This T cell receptor (beta chain) emerged from a study of T cells in Graves' hyperthyroidism and ophthalmopathy. Broader study findings: Stable hyperthyroidism was told apart from ophthalmopathy by a model built on 13 V-J features. Most thyroid clonotypes with frequency above 0.001 were detected in blood.

In its sample, this clonotype was seen many times. Its antigen is not known. Trimming removed 10 bases from V and 7 bases from J, with 22 bases in between. There are 14 residues in the CDR3. Germline V lookup: CDR1 MDHEN, CDR2 SYDVKM. Amplification yielded TCR beta CDR3 regions, with RNA transcripts as the source. With the HTBI primer set, the TCR CDR3 went through a first round of RT-PCR. Each CDR3 protein is one row after TCRdb ran MiXCR on the multiplex PCR reads. Among 380,000 or so distinct CDR3 sequences, about 19% were seen once, and the ten largest hold around 3.4%. Diagnoses were made from clinical symptoms, serum measures (thyroxine and TRAb), thyroid ultrasound and orbital computed tomography. Fresh 10 ml peripheral blood yielded PBMCs.

This chain joins TRBV28 and TRBJ1-2; TRBD1 is a possible D gene (6 bases). The sequenced sample consisted of blood. This receptor was taken from a woman under 30 with Graves' hyperthyroidism. The CDR3 protein is CATLLGGAKGGYTF. The DNA for the CDR3 is TGTGCCACCTTGCTCGGGGGGGCGAAGGGTGGCTACACCTTC.